The 26 T cell receptor beta chains given below trace back to one sample, sequenced in a study of cytomegalovirus exposure and HLA in healthy donors. Primers: 60 Vbeta forward and 13 Jbeta reverse. Some clones are missing from TCRdb's copy, which holds only in-frame ones; the method was immunoSEQ multiplex PCR. The sample has roughly 100,000 clones, about 80% seen once. The sample taken for sequencing was PBMCs. All receptors derive from a man between 40 and 49 years old in good health and CMV-seronegative.

The V call is TRBV2, the J call TRBJ1-6, with TRBD1 matching over 8 bases. The CDR3 loop spans 18 amino acids. V dropped 3 bases and J dropped 1; count of bases not matched to a gene: 8. Germline V gene lookup returns CDR1 SNHLY and CDR2 FYNNEI. CDR3 bases: TGTGCCAGCAGTGAGGCAGGGGGCGCAAATTCCTATAATTCACCCCTCCACTTT. It encodes CASSEAGGANSYNSPLHF.

V is TRBV29-1 and J is TRBJ1-1; D possibly corresponds to TRBD1 (5 bases). The CDR3 sequence is 13 residues long. V lost 8 bases, J lost 2 bases, and 15 bases lay in between. Germline V gene sequence: CDR1 SQVTM, CDR2 ANQGSEA. The CDR3 DNA is TGCAGCACCATTCCGGGGGGTAACACTGAAGCTTTCTTT. Its protein product is CSTIPGGNTEAFF.

The chain uses TRBV5-4 and TRBJ1-2; no clear D gene. The V and J ends lost 0 bases and 5 bases respectively, with 11 bases between them. This CDR3 has 14 amino acids. The germline CDR1 and CDR2 sequences are SGHNT and YYREEE (reference sequence). CDR3 residues: CASSLVGASYGYTF. The CDR3 bases are TGTGCCAGCAGCTTGGTCGGAGCCTCATATGGCTACACCTTC.

The rearrangement joins TRBV10-1 to TRBJ2-3; D not resolved. CDR1 and CDR2 (germline): WNHNN, SYGVQD (reference sequence). The CDR3 is made up of 12 amino acids. V was clipped by 7 bases and J by 4 bases, with 9 bases between them. The CDR3 nucleotides are TGCGCCAGCACAACACAGCCAGATACGCAGTATTTT. It translates to CASTTQPDTQYF.

The chain employs TRBV6-1 and TRBJ2-3; the match to TRBD2 covers 13 bases. Trimming took 2 bases from V and 9 from J; bases not matched to a gene: 5. The CDR3 runs to 15 residues. CDR1 and CDR2 (germline): MNHNS, SASEGT. The CDR3 sequence: CASSELLAGGQTQYF. CDR3 in DNA: TGTGCCAGCAGTGAATTACTAGCGGGGGGGCAGACGCAGTATTTT.

This clone has more than one count but fewer than ten. The rearrangement joins TRBV12-5 to TRBJ2-5; D may be TRBD1 (6 bases). Germline V CDR1 and CDR2: LGHNT, FRNRAP. The CDR3 covers 16 residues. V lost 0 bases and J 0 bases, leaving 11 bases between the germline ends. This CDR3 is CASGLVIGQNQETQYF. CDR3 DNA sequence: TGTGCTAGTGGTTTGGTAATAGGACAGAACCAAGAGACCCAGTACTTC.

This sequence joins TRBV5-6 and TRBJ1-2; tentatively, D is TRBD1 (6 bases). V shed 2 bases and J shed 2 bases, with 13 bases lying between them. The germline CDR1 and CDR2 sequences are SGHDT and YYEEEE. The CDR3 runs 15 residues. CDR3 loop: CASSFYGTPNYGYTF. The CDR3 coding sequence is TGTGCCAGCAGCTTTTACGGGACACCCAACTATGGCTACACCTTC.

V is TRBV5-6 and J is TRBJ1-5; TRBD1 is a possible D gene (5 bases). Germline V gives CDR1 SGHDT, CDR2 YYEEEE. CDR3 length: 17 amino acids. Trimming stripped 0 bases from V and 1 base from J, with 14 bases between. CDR3 region: CASSLGAGPLSNQPQHF. The CDR3 DNA follows: TGTGCCAGCAGCTTGGGGGCAGGGCCCCTGAGCAATCAGCCCCAGCATTTT.

The chain links TRBV25-1 to TRBJ2-3; D might be TRBD2 (6 bases). The V gene's germline CDR1 is MGHDK and CDR2 SYGVNS. V was shortened by 1 base and J by 0 bases, with 14 bases between the two germline ends. The CDR3 extends over 17 amino acids. CDR3 sequence reads: CASSESWGAGSTDTQYF. CDR3 in DNA: TGTGCCAGCAGTGAATCTTGGGGAGCGGGTAGCACAGATACGCAGTATTTT.

This chain joins TRBV30 and TRBJ2-3; 9 bases align to TRBD2. The CDR3 length is 15 residues. Germline CDR1 GTSNPN, CDR2 SVGIG (reference sequence). Unmatched junction bases numbered 3, after V lost 0 bases and J lost 2 bases. The CDR3 DNA is TGTGCCTGGAGTGTAGGCGGGGGGGCCACAGATACGCAGTATTTT. Protein: CAWSVGGGATDTQYF.

The chain joins TRBV27 to TRBJ2-3, with D possibly being TRBD1 (6 bases). Germline V gene data show CDR1 as MNHEY and CDR2 as SMNVEV (reference sequence). V was pared by 7 bases and J by 2 bases, with 16 bases between. The CDR3 consists of 15 residues. For the CDR3, the DNA is TGTGCCAGCACCCCCAGGACAGCTGCCACAGATACGCAGTATTTT. It codes for CASTPRTAATDTQYF.

The J gene is TRBJ1-3, the V gene TRBV5-6; D is undetermined. CDR1 is SGHDT and CDR2 is YYEEEE in the germline V gene. The CDR3 contains 16 residues. V was shortened by 1 base and J by 0 bases, with 11 bases between the two germline ends. The CDR3, as DNA: TGTGCCAGCAGCTTGCGCGCTTCTTCCTCTGGAAACACCATATATTTT. It is translated as CASSLRASSSGNTIYF. The full variable domain, rest sourced from reference TRBV5-6 and TRBJ1-3, is DAGVTQSPTHLIKTRGQQVTLRCSPKSGHDTVSWYQQALGQGPQFIFQYYEEEERQRGNFPDRFSGHQFPNYSSELNVNALLLGDSALYLCASSLRASSSGNTIYFGEGSWLTVV.

Comments on this clone: The germline gene is not matched at one end of the junction; a read error may be the cause. The rearrangement joins TRBV2 to TRBJ1-5, with TRBD1 identical over 7 bases. From germline, CDR1 is SNHLY and CDR2 FYNNEI. The CDR3 is 15 residues long. The CDR3 sequence: CASSEGGQGNQPQHF. Written as DNA, the CDR3 is TGTGCCAGCAGCGAAGGGGGCCAGGGCAATCAGCCCCAGCATTTT.

The rearrangement uses TRBV7-8 and TRBJ2-3, with no clear D. Trimming shortened V by 5 bases and J by 0 bases, and 15 bases separated the two germline ends. The CDR3 is made up of 16 amino acids. CDR1 and CDR2 from the germline V gene are SGHVS and FQNEAQ. The CDR3 region is CASSQRPAGSTDTQYF. The CDR3 DNA follows: TGTGCCAGCAGCCAGAGGCCAGCTGGTAGCACAGATACGCAGTATTTT.

The gene calls are TRBV11-2 and TRBJ1-1; a possible D gene is TRBD1 (5 bases). Per germline, CDR1 SGHAT and CDR2 FQNNGV. The CDR3 is made up of 13 amino acids. V dropped 3 bases and J dropped 6 bases, with 11 bases sitting between them. CDR3 sequence reads: CASSFQGGAEAFF. The CDR3 DNA is TGTGCCAGCAGCTTTCAGGGAGGGGCTGAAGCTTTCTTT. The full variable domain, completed using reference TRBV11-2 and TRBJ1-1, is EAGVAQSPRYKIIEKRQSVAFWCNPISGHATLYWYQQILGQGPKLLIQFQNNGVVDDSQLPKDRFSAERLKGVDSTLKIQPAKLEDSAVYLCASSFQGGAEAFFGQGTRLTVV.

V gene TRBV6-1 combines with J gene TRBJ2-7; D is possibly TRBD2 (6 bases). The J call may be wrong; the DNA end is better matched by TRBJ2-5. This CDR3 is built from 13 residues. Germline-derived CDR1 and CDR2 are MNHNS and SASEGT. The CDR3 sequence is CASPPGGKETQYF. The CDR3 DNA reads as TGTGCCAGCCCCCCGGGCGGGAAAGAGACCCAGTACTTC.

The CDR3 sequence: CAWSMWFSGHDNEQFF. The CDR3 DNA reads TGTGCCTGGAGTATGTGGTTTAGCGGGCATGACAATGAGCAGTTCTTC. The V gene is TRBV30, the J gene TRBJ2-1; 7 bases align to TRBD2. V lost 2 bases and J lost 5; bases outside the gene matches: 12. The CDR3 is 16 residues long. Germline loops: CDR1 GTSNPN, CDR2 SVGIG (reference sequence). The entire variable domain, with the rest obtained from reference TRBV30 and TRBJ2-1, is as follows: SQTIHQWPATLVQPVGSPLSLECTVEGTSNPNLYWYRQAAGRGLQLLFYSVGIGQISSEVPQNLSASRPQDRQFILSSKKLLLSDSGFYLCAWSMWFSGHDNEQFFGPGTRLTVL.

This clone was seen more than once but under ten times. The chain is built from TRBV7-3 and TRBJ2-3, with TRBD2 as a possible D gene (8 bases). V lost 1 base, J lost 4 bases, and 24 bases lay in between. The CDR3 has 19 residues. Per germline, CDR1 SGHTA and CDR2 FQGTGA. The CDR3 spells CASSLKGAGAGGLSDTQYF. The CDR3 coding sequence is TGTGCCAGCAGCTTAAAGGGGGCTGGGGCGGGGGGCCTTTCAGATACGCAGTATTTT. The full variable domain, completed using reference TRBV7-3 and TRBJ2-3, is GAGVSQTPSNKVTEKGKYVELRCDPISGHTALYWYRQSLGQGPEFLIYFQGTGAADDSGLPNDRFFAVRPEGSVSTLKIQRTERGDSAVYLCASSLKGAGAGGLSDTQYFGPGTRLTVL.

The chain uses TRBV11-2 and TRBJ2-3, with 12 bases that match TRBD2. Losses at the gene ends were 6 bases for V and 5 bases for J; bases not matched to a gene: 15. CDR1 and CDR2 (germline): SGHAT, FQNNGV. This CDR3 is 18 amino acids long. In DNA, the CDR3 is TGTGCCAGCAGTCCCACCTCTTCTAGCGGGGGGGCGGGAGATACGCAGTATTTT. Amino acids: CASSPTSSSGGAGDTQYF.

The J gene is TRBJ2-1, the V gene TRBV7-3; the D gene is possibly TRBD2 (7 bases). V lost 2 bases and J lost 4, with 15 bases in between. Looked up from germline, CDR1 is SGHTA and CDR2 is FQGTGA. CDR3 length: 16 residues. CDR3 amino acids: CASSLELGGLYNEQFF. CDR3 sequence (DNA): TGTGCCAGCAGCTTAGAGTTGGGGGGGCTGTACAATGAGCAGTTCTTC.

In this sample, this clone turned up a few times. The V and J genes are TRBV7-6 and TRBJ1-5; D not certain. Trimming removed 1 base from V and 5 bases from J, with 6 bases in between. The CDR3 has 13 amino acids. Germline V gene lookup returns CDR1 SGHVS and CDR2 FNYEAQ. The CDR3 loop reads CASSLDTYQPQHF. CDR3 DNA sequence: TGTGCCAGCAGCTTAGACACATATCAGCCCCAGCATTTT.

The rearrangement links TRBV5-6 to TRBJ2-3, with 13 bases identical to TRBD2. CDR1 is SGHDT and CDR2 is YYEEEE in the germline V gene. V trimming: 4 bases; J trimming: 2 bases; junction bases outside the gene matches: 7. The CDR3 is made up of 17 amino acids. The CDR3, as DNA: TGTGCCAGCAGCAGGTTGACTAGCGGGGGGCTCACAGATACGCAGTATTTT. Protein sequence: CASSRLTSGGLTDTQYF.

The chain combines TRBV21-1 with TRBJ1-2; the tabulated D call, TRBD1, remains unverified against the DNA. TRBV21-1 is a pseudogene. This CDR3 comprises 15 residues. CDR3 nucleotide sequence: TGTGCCAGCAGCAAAGTGGGCGGACAGGGTTCGGGCTACACCTTC. This gives the protein CASSKVGGQGSGYTF.

The CDR3, as DNA: TGTGCCAGCAGTTACGGTGGCTCCAGCTCCTACGAGCAGTACTTC. Its protein product is CASSYGGSSSYEQYF. The J gene is TRBJ2-7, the V gene TRBV6-5; D not certain. This CDR3 spans 15 amino acids. Germline CDR1 reads MNHEY; CDR2 reads SVGAGI. The V gene lost 2 bases and the J gene lost 0 bases, with 11 bases spanning the gap.

This clone was found a few times. V is TRBV7-8 and J is TRBJ2-1; 9 bases fit TRBD2. J lost 14 bases, V lost 5 bases, and 10 bases had no gene match. Germline values: CDR1 SGHVS, CDR2 FQNEAQ. The CDR3 has 13 amino acids. The CDR3 sequence: CASSLRELAGEFF. The CDR3 DNA reads TGTGCCAGCAGCCTCAGGGAACTAGCGGGTGAGTTCTTC.

Note on this clone: In the same sample, other DNA sequences code for this CDR3. The rearrangement uses TRBV7-2 and TRBJ1-1; possibly TRBD1 for D (6 bases). The CDR3 has 15 amino acids. Germline assignment: CDR1 SGHTA and CDR2 FQGNSA. Trimming left V 1 base short and J 2 bases short, with 11 bases between. The CDR3 bases are TGTGCCAGCAGCTTAGTGGCGGGGGGCAACACTGAAGCTTTCTTT. It yields the protein CASSLVAGGNTEAFF.